This TCR beta chain was documented in a study of T cells in localized non-small cell lung cancer (dated by TCRdb to the early 2020s). At the level of the whole study: Comparing tumors with uninvolved tumor-adjacent lungs, the study looked at the T cell repertoires of about 240 patients with early-stage NSCLC. The cohort consisted of roughly 240 treatment-naive NSCLC patients whose localized lung tumors had been resected. The mean age of the NSCLC patients was roughly 70 years, with 130 or so men and around 100 women. Study-wide conclusions, independent of this receptor: Uninvolved tumor-adjacent lung showed the highest T cell clonality, higher than tumor, which suggests more focused antigenic responses in the uninvolved tumor-adjacent lung. Since the design was exploratory, TCR variables were selected using unadjusted p-values with no false-discovery rate correction. Of the top 100 tumor clones, a median of approximately 60 were detected in paired uninvolved adjacent lung; around 27 were also among that lung's top 100. Longer overall survival was associated with higher T cell density in blood, whereas shorter survival was associated with higher clonality in adjacent lung. Because multi-region sequencing of the tumors was not done, intratumor heterogeneity could not be ruled out.

At diagnosis, tumor, uninvolved tumor-adjacent lung and peripheral blood were collected and then preserved as a mix of FFPE and fresh-frozen material. Blood samples were analyzed as peripheral blood mononuclear cells for TCR repertoire profiling. Including the terminal cysteine and phenylalanine, the CDR3 comprises 14 residues. The kept DNA is CDR3 alone, 42 bases in frame from the first base. The germline V gene (reference sequence) specifies SGHNT as CDR1 and YYREEE as CDR2. V is clipped by 0 bases and J by 1 base, and the sequence between their germline boundaries is 6 bases long. Concerning this clone itself: Its specific antigen is unknown. The record has no base qualities; no much larger clone is one base away.

The immunoSEQ Assay was used to sequence TCR beta CDR3 regions from DNA. As for the original processing: To compute T cell density, TCR beta template counts were normalized to usable DNA, which was estimated by amplifying housekeeping genes. The preseqR package was used to estimate richness by extrapolating to 400,000 templates for PBMC samples and to 120,000 templates for tissue samples. Clonality was calculated as one minus Pielou's evenness. Tissue-enriched TCRs were identified by differential abundance testing using productive amino-acid clonotypes, minimum total count 5 and alpha 0.1. The Jaccard Index and the Morisita Overlap Index were used to measure how much the repertoires overlapped between compartments. GLIPH clustered TCR beta CDR3s with public tetramer-defined viral CDR3s; viral motifs required at least three viral sequences plus V-gene enrichment. In its TCRdb copy, this immuneACCESS table keeps in-frame sequences only and misses some clones. Where compared with another copy, unresolved V genes explain less than half of these, and the others have no known cause. Clone size and V and J calls were adopted from that table, with D and trimming inferred from the DNA. This sample holds tens of thousands of clones; 89% were observed only once. The ten largest clonotypes hold 20% to 25% of the sample.

The material sequenced was peripheral blood, taken before any cancer treatment. The V and J genes are TRBV5-4 and TRBJ2-3; the D segment cannot be called with confidence. This TCR was recovered from a man aged 35 to 69 with stage I squamous cell lung carcinoma. This receptor has the CDR3 CASSLEAGTDTQYF. The DNA is TGTGCCAGCAGCTTGGAGGCGGGCACAGATACGCAGTATTTT.